This TCR beta chain was obtained from a study of T-cell memory formation after mild COVID-19 (dated by TCRdb to the early 2020s). Describing the broader study: TCR sequence clusters from the two donors were largely donor specific. In a couple of donors, T-cell clones that expanded and contracted after mild COVID-19 were tracked by sequencing TCRalpha and TCRbeta repertoires over time. The cohort comprised two young, previously healthy adult volunteers, one female and one male.

PBMCs were isolated by Ficoll-Paque density gradient centrifugation. The run used an Illumina NovaSeq 6000. TCRalpha and TCRbeta cDNA libraries were built by 5'RACE with constant-segment primers, adding sample barcodes and unique molecular identifiers. Trizol reagent was used to extract RNA from every sample. Amplification of the libraries took two PCR steps, and the second step added a second sample barcode plus Illumina TruSeq adapters. The libraries were sequenced on an Illumina NovaSeq using 2 x 150 bp paired-end reads. As for the original processing: Reads were demultiplexed and collapsed into UMI-guided consensus sequences with migec v1.2.7. Using mixcr v2.1.11, UMI consensuses were aligned to TRA and TRB V and J templates and then assembled into clonotypes. Expanded or contracted clonotypes were those called significant by both edgeR and NoisET, with noise models trained on biological replicates. edgeR calls used a false discovery rate-adjusted p below 0.01 and a log2 fold-change threshold of 1. As an exploratory analysis of dynamics, max-normalized trajectories of the 1000 most abundant clonotypes were examined by PCA with hierarchical clustering. Each responding clone was given a CD4 or CD8 phenotype based on the CD4+ and CD8+ repertoires, which had been sequenced separately. Clones were called with MiXCR by TCRdb after fastp trimmed the public reads at Q25, and only in-frame beta chains were retained. Every CDR3 protein is listed once, alongside the most common genes and DNA of its rows. The V and J calls follow TCRdb's processing rather than the paper's. Within this sample are around 200,000 distinct CDR3 sequences, with approximately 30% of them counted one time only. The biggest ten clones account for over 10% of the sample.

Results and caveats for the whole study, not just this receptor: Balanced CD4/CD8 phenotypes were observed for clones contracting from day 15 to 85, whereas a bias towards CD4+ was observed for a second wave of clones expanding from day 15 to 37. Contracting CD4+ clones were found mainly in CM and EM memory subsets, while CD8+ clones were enriched in EMRA. The study included only a couple of mild cases, and larger cohorts that include severe cases with pre-infection samples were judged to be necessary. Some responding clones were found in pre-infection memory, which suggests that pre-existing cross-reactive memory T cells took part in the SARS-CoV-2 response. Whether the second-wave clones peaking on day 37 were SARS-CoV-2 specific was not confirmed.

This clonotype was seen more than once but under ten times. The antigen it binds to is not known. No much larger clone is present one base from it, and per-base qualities are unavailable. Counted from cysteine to phenylalanine, this CDR3 has 15 amino acids. Here the CDR3 DNA is all that survives: 45 bases in frame from base 1. Looking up the germline V gene yields CDR1 MNHNS and CDR2 SASEGT. The junction shows trimming of 4 bases on V and 0 bases on J, plus 11 bases between the germline ends. The TCR was taken from an adult woman who had mild COVID-19 (a few samples of this study predate the infection). The sample titles of this study are shuffled in the database, so cell type and time point are left out; the donor was told from shared clones. Sequencing was carried out using PBMCs or a T cell subset sorted from them (not recorded which). The chain links TRBV6-1 with TRBJ2-3, with TRBD1 as a weak D call on 7 bases. The nucleotides are TGTGCCAGCAGTGGCGGGACAGAAAGCACAGATACGCAGTATTTT. It translates as CASSGGTESTDTQYF.